These 28 T cell receptor beta chains share one sample of origin, sequenced in a study of CD8+ T cells in alopecia areata. Sequencing used cDNA as its template, made by extracting RNA and reverse transcribing it. Assay used: immunoSEQ multiplex PCR; TCRdb lists only in-frame clones, some missing. Among roughly 98,000 clones listed, roughly three fifths were seen once. Stated treatment: oral pan-JAK inhibitor, 5-10 mg twice daily. The sequenced sample was CD8+ T cells sorted from blood, obtained at week 4, from a patient treated with tofacitinib. Receptors were obtained from a human donor with alopecia areata.

This clone turned up a few times. This rearrangement joins TRBV6-6 to TRBJ2-6; D might be TRBD1 (5 bases). This CDR3 region has 15 residues. Germline CDR1 is MNHNY and CDR2 is SVGAGI (reference sequence). V dropped 5 bases and J dropped 3 bases, with 11 bases sitting between them. The CDR3 protein is CASSPQGFGANVLTF. CDR3 in DNA: TGTGCCAGCAGTCCCCAGGGATTTGGGGCCAACGTCCTGACTTTC.

The chain links TRBV27 to TRBJ2-3, with D unresolved. Trimming removed 3 bases from V and 1 base from J, with 5 bases in between. Germline CDR1 reads MNHEY; CDR2 reads SMNVEV (reference sequence). The CDR3 is made up of 13 amino acids. In DNA, the CDR3 is TGTGCCAGCAGTTTGTATCGCACAGATACGCAGTATTTT. Translating gives CASSLYRTDTQYF.

The J gene is TRBJ1-2, the V gene TRBV30; D remains unclear. Per germline, CDR1 GTSNPN and CDR2 SVGIG (reference sequence). With 2 bases removed from V and 2 bases from J, the gap between germline ends came to 9 bases. The CDR3 spans 13 residues. The CDR3 loop is CAWSIDTNYGYTF. CDR3 nucleotide sequence: TGTGCCTGGAGTATAGACACGAACTATGGCTACACCTTC.

The chain carries TRBV27 and TRBJ2-5, with 10 bases that match TRBD1. V was pared by 3 bases and J by 5 bases, with 3 bases of the junction left unmatched. Germline V gene data show CDR1 as MNHEY and CDR2 as SMNVEV (reference sequence). This CDR3 has 14 amino acids. CDR3 bases: TGTGCCAGCAGTTTTGCGGGACAGGGGGAGACCCAGTACTTC. It specifies CASSFAGQGETQYF.

V gene TRBV28 combines with J gene TRBJ1-5; TRBD1 is a possible D gene (5 bases). V was trimmed by 6 bases and J by 1 base, leaving 13 bases between them. This CDR3 region has 15 residues. The germline V gene has CDR1 MDHEN and CDR2 SYDVKM. For the CDR3, the DNA is TGTGCCAGCAGCTTCCGTGGGACCAGCAATCAGCCCCAGCATTTT. It specifies CASSFRGTSNQPQHF. Full variable domain (rest looked up from reference TRBV28 and TRBJ1-5): DVKVTQSSRYLVKRTGEKVFLECVQDMDHENMFWYRQDPGLGLRLIYFSYDVKMKEKGDIPEGYSVSREKKERFSLILESASTNQTSMYLCASSFRGTSNQPQHFGDGTRLSIL.

The chain carries TRBV11-2 and TRBJ2-5; 8 bases are a match to TRBD1. With 5 bases clipped from V and 5 bases from J, the junction kept 10 bases outside the gene matches. The germline gives CDR1 SGHAT, CDR2 FQNNGV. The CDR3 loop spans 15 amino acids. CDR3 loop: CASSGTGGKGETQYF. The CDR3 DNA follows: TGTGCCAGCAGCGGGACAGGCGGCAAGGGGGAGACCCAGTACTTC. Full variable domain (rest looked up from reference TRBV11-2 and TRBJ2-5): EAGVAQSPRYKIIEKRQSVAFWCNPISGHATLYWYQQILGQGPKLLIQFQNNGVVDDSQLPKDRFSAERLKGVDSTLKIQPAKLEDSAVYLCASSGTGGKGETQYFGPGTRLLVL.

The CDR3 bases are TGTGCCAGCAGTTTAATGGGTACAGGGGGCGGCACTGAAGCTTTCTTT. Protein product: CASSLMGTGGGTEAFF. This rearrangement joins TRBV27 to TRBJ1-1; 9 bases are a match to TRBD1. The V and J ends lost 2 bases and 4 bases, in that order; junction bases with no gene match: 8. The CDR3 extends over 16 amino acids. Looked up from germline, CDR1 is MNHEY and CDR2 is SMNVEV (reference sequence).

The chain uses TRBV6-5 and TRBJ2-5; 9 nucleotides agree with TRBD2. With V trimmed by 8 bases and J by 5 bases, 3 bases remained unmatched. The CDR3 covers 12 residues. Germline values: CDR1 MNHEY, CDR2 SVGAGI. The CDR3 reads CASGLARETQYF. The DNA of the CDR3 is TGTGCCAGCGGACTAGCGAGGGAGACCCAGTACTTC.

The chain joins TRBV30 to TRBJ2-7, with D perhaps assigned TRBD1 or TRBD2 (5 bases each). Germline values: CDR1 GTSNPN, CDR2 SVGIG (reference sequence). This CDR3 region has 12 residues. V shed 0 bases and J shed 6 bases, with 9 bases lying between them. CDR3 coding DNA: TGTGCCTGGAGTGTACTTGGGGGCGAGCAGTACTTC. It yields the protein CAWSVLGGEQYF. Full variable domain (missing parts from reference TRBV30 and TRBJ2-7): SQTIHQWPATLVQPVGSPLSLECTVEGTSNPNLYWYRQAAGRGLQLLFYSVGIGQISSEVPQNLSASRPQDRQFILSSKKLLLSDSGFYLCAWSVLGGEQYFGPGTRLTVT.

The rearrangement joins TRBV29-1 to TRBJ2-7; 10 bases line up with TRBD2. CDR3 size: 16 residues. Germline values: CDR1 SQVTM, CDR2 ANQGSEA. V shed 4 bases and J 2 bases; nucleotides not matched to a gene: 11. The CDR3 DNA follows: TGCAGCGTTGCCCTAGCGGGGGCTCGGTCGCCCTACGAGCAGTACTTC. Translated, it gives CSVALAGARSPYEQYF.

CDR3 amino acids: CASQGFTDTQYF. CDR3 DNA: TGTGCCAGTCAGGGATTCACAGATACGCAGTATTTT. This chain uses TRBV5-4 with TRBJ2-3, with a possible D match to TRBD1 (5 bases). The CDR3 has 12 amino acids. V lost 8 bases to trimming and J lost 2 bases, with 9 bases between them. Germline lookup yields CDR1 SGHNT and CDR2 YYREEE (reference sequence).

The V gene is TRBV27, the J gene TRBJ2-3, with 7 bases that match TRBD2. The CDR3 runs to 15 residues. V lost 5 bases and J lost 1; bases outside the gene matches: 6. Germline loops: CDR1 MNHEY, CDR2 SMNVEV (reference sequence). The chain's CDR3 is CASSPSGVGTDTQYF. CDR3 sequence (DNA): TGTGCCAGCAGTCCCAGCGGGGTTGGCACAGATACGCAGTATTTT.

The chain's CDR3 is CAWSGLAGIEQFF. In DNA, the CDR3 is TGTGCCTGGAGTGGATTAGCGGGAATCGAGCAGTTCTTC. The genes are TRBV30 and TRBJ2-1; 8 positions agree with TRBD2. Germline V CDR1 and CDR2: GTSNPN, SVGIG (reference sequence). V was pared by 1 base and J by 10 bases, with 6 bases of the junction left unmatched. The CDR3 covers 13 residues.

This rearrangement joins TRBV11-1 to TRBJ2-1, with D uncertain. Looked up from germline, CDR1 is SGHAT and CDR2 is FQDESV (reference sequence). V shed 10 bases and J shed 4 bases, with 23 bases lying between them. The CDR3 runs to 16 residues. Here the CDR3 reads CAKRVRLGVAYNEQFF. As DNA, the CDR3 is TGTGCCAAGAGAGTTCGTTTAGGAGTGGCGTACAATGAGCAGTTCTTC.

The chain links TRBV5-1 to TRBJ2-7; TRBD2 might be the D (5 bases). Germline CDR1 reads SGHRS; CDR2 reads YFSETQ. The CDR3 loop spans 15 amino acids. The V gene lost 0 bases and the J gene lost 3 bases, with 13 bases spanning the gap. The CDR3, as DNA: TGCGCCAGCAGCTTGGTCGGCGGGTATTACTACGAGCAGTACTTC. Translating gives CASSLVGGYYYEQYF.

This clone was counted between two and nine times. The chain has TRBV28 and TRBJ2-5; tentative D call: TRBD2 (7 bases). The germline V gene has CDR1 MDHEN and CDR2 SYDVKM. CDR3 length: 12 amino acids. V lost 8 bases and J 5 bases, leaving 12 bases between the germline ends. The CDR3 coding sequence is TGTGCCAGCCGGGGGGCGGCGGAGACCCAGTACTTC. Its protein product is CASRGAAETQYF.

The J gene is TRBJ2-2, the V gene TRBV19; D gene uncertain. Per germline, CDR1 LNHDA and CDR2 SQIVND (reference sequence). V was cut by 3 bases and J by 7 bases, with 6 bases left in between. This CDR3 region has 12 residues. DNA for the CDR3: TGTGCCAGTAGTATTGTGAACGGGGAGCTGTTTTTT. The encoded protein is CASSIVNGELFF.

This clone was observed at least ten times. The chain carries TRBV6-1 and TRBJ2-5; weak D call: TRBD2 (6 bases). CDR3 length: 15 residues. Germline CDR1 is MNHNS and CDR2 is SASEGT. Trimming removed 3 bases from V and 1 base from J, with 12 bases in between. The CDR3 sequence is CASSDSAGSQETQYF. In DNA form, the CDR3 reads TGTGCCAGCAGTGATTCGGCGGGATCCCAAGAGACCCAGTACTTC.

The chain couples TRBV5-1 to TRBJ1-2; D is perhaps TRBD1 (6 bases). CDR1 and CDR2 from the germline V gene are SGHRS and YFSETQ. V lost 0 bases and J 13 bases, leaving 10 bases between the germline ends. The CDR3 sequence is 11 residues long. The CDR3 DNA is TGCGCCAGCAGCTTGGGGACAGCCTTCACCTTC. Amino acids: CASSLGTAFTF.

The V call is TRBV7-8, the J call TRBJ2-7; a possible D gene is TRBD1 (5 bases). This CDR3 contains 13 residues. Deletions cut 1 base from V and 3 bases from J, with 7 bases between. Looked up from germline, CDR1 is SGHVS and CDR2 is FQNEAQ. CDR3 sequence (DNA): TGTGCCAGCAGCTTAGATCAGGGCTACGAGCAGTACTTC. Translating gives CASSLDQGYEQYF.

This chain uses TRBV4-1 with TRBJ2-7; unclear D gene. Germline loops: CDR1 MGHRA, CDR2 YSYEKL. The germline V and J ends were trimmed by 0 bases and 3 bases, with 6 bases remaining between them. The CDR3 spans 13 residues. In nucleotides, the CDR3 is TGCGCCAGCAGCCAAGAGGACGTCTACGAGCAGTACTTC. Protein product: CASSQEDVYEQYF.

The V gene is TRBV4-1, the J gene TRBJ2-1; D ambiguous. The CDR3 is 16 residues long. The V and J ends lost 1 base and 0 bases respectively, with 10 bases between them. Germline V lookup: CDR1 MGHRA, CDR2 YSYEKL. The chain's CDR3 is CASSQGSSDSYNEQFF. CDR3 DNA sequence: TGCGCCAGCAGCCAAGGGTCCAGTGACTCCTACAATGAGCAGTTCTTC.

This chain links TRBV6-5 with TRBJ2-3, with D hard to call. The CDR3 runs 14 residues. V lost 6 bases and J lost 6, with 16 bases in between. Germline V gene lookup returns CDR1 MNHEY and CDR2 SVGAGI. This chain's CDR3 is CASSPTREVDTQYF. CDR3 DNA sequence: TGTGCCAGCAGCCCCACCCGAGAGGTCGATACGCAGTATTTT.

This sequence joins TRBV5-4 and TRBJ2-3; 8 bases agree with TRBD2. The CDR3 extends over 16 amino acids. Germline lookup yields CDR1 SGHNT and CDR2 YYREEE (reference sequence). The V segment lost 7 bases and the J segment 5 bases; nucleotides outside the gene matches: 15. For the CDR3, the DNA is TGTGCCAGCTGGGGGACGCGGCGGGAGGTGGTAGATACGCAGTATTTT. This sequence encodes CASWGTRREVVDTQYF.

In regard to this clone: The sample holds other DNA sequences that translate to the same CDR3. The rearrangement links TRBV29-1 to TRBJ1-2; maybe TRBD1 (5 bases). The CDR3 extends over 13 amino acids. CDR1 SQVTM and CDR2 ANQGSEA come from the germline V gene. Trimming cost V 2 bases and J 3 bases, with 10 bases left between them. This CDR3 reads CSVESGGDYGYTF. CDR3 DNA: TGCAGCGTTGAATCGGGAGGGGACTATGGCTACACCTTC.

In the case of this clone: The junction and the germline gene differ at one end; a read error may be behind it. The sample has other DNA sequences that encode this CDR3 too. The chain carries TRBV5-1 and TRBJ1-3; D unclear. The CDR3 runs 14 residues. CDR1 and CDR2 (germline): SGHRS, YFSETQ. CDR3 loop: CASSLETDGNTIYF. CDR3 sequence (DNA): TGCGCCAGCAGCTTGGAAACAGACGGAAATACCATATATTTT.

This clone has only a few counts. V and J are TRBV5-1 and TRBJ2-6; no firm D call. V lost 4 bases and J lost 0, with 5 bases in between. The CDR3 has 14 amino acids. CDR1 is SGHRS and CDR2 is YFSETQ in the germline V gene. The CDR3 sequence is CASSSGSGANVLTF. In nucleotides, the CDR3 is TGCGCCAGCAGCAGTGGCTCTGGGGCCAACGTCCTGACTTTC.

The chain is built from TRBV5-6 and TRBJ2-2, with D possibly matching TRBD2 (6 bases). The CDR3 loop spans 16 amino acids. V lost 1 base to trimming and J lost 0 bases, with 10 bases between them. Germline CDR1 SGHDT, CDR2 YYEEEE. Here the CDR3 DNA reads TGTGCCAGCAGCTTGTTAGTAGCGGCGAACACCGGGGAGCTGTTTTTT. It translates to CASSLLVAANTGELFF.